Listed below are T cell receptor beta chains from one sample, sequenced in a study of blood T cell repertoires in COVID-19. Sequenced by immunoSEQ multiplex PCR; TCRdb stores in-frame clones only, minus some. The sample holds 180,000 or so clones, approximately 87% seen once. Sequencing was performed on peripheral blood. These receptors were collected from a woman aged 55-70 years with COVID-19, enrolled during active disease. The CDR3 runs from the conserved cysteine through the conserved F or W. The D gene is left open where the match is weak. Rows may omit the clone size; those that give it use once, few, many or a size class.

J: TRBJ2-5; D: .; V: TRBV11-2; size: .; CDR3: CASSFGGSQETQYF; DNA: TGTGCCAGCAGCTTTGGCGGCAGCCAAGAGACCCAGTACTTC
J: TRBJ2-6; D: .; V: TRBV6-2/TRBV6-3; size: .; CDR3: CASSWAGKEAGANVLTF; DNA: TGTGCCAGCAGTTGGGCAGGAAAAGAAGCCGGGGCCAACGTCCTGACTTTC
J: TRBJ2-7; D: TRBD2; V: TRBV6-6; size: .; CDR3: CASSLSTSGRSDEQYF; DNA: TGTGCCAGCAGCCTAAGTACTAGCGGGAGATCGGACGAGCAGTACTTC
J: TRBJ2-7; D: .; V: TRBV2; size: .; CDR3: CASSILFYEQYF; DNA: TGTGCCAGCAGTATACTATTCTACGAGCAGTACTTC
J: TRBJ1-4; D: TRBD1; V: TRBV28; size: .; CDR3: CASRLTGAGEKLFF; DNA: TGTGCCAGCAGGCTCACAGGGGCGGGGGAAAAACTGTTTTTT
J: TRBJ2-7; D: TRBD1; V: TRBV6-5; size: .; CDR3: CASRLGQGAGEQYF; DNA: TGTGCCAGCAGATTGGGACAGGGGGCGGGGGAGCAGTACTTC
J: TRBJ1-1; D: .; V: TRBV7-2; size: .; CDR3: CASSWGENTEAFF; DNA: TGTGCCAGCAGTTGGGGGGAGAACACTGAAGCTTTCTTT
J: TRBJ2-7; D: .; V: TRBV6-5; size: .; CDR3: CASTSLTETYEQYF; DNA: TGTGCCAGCACCTCATTGACAGAAACCTACGAGCAGTACTTC
J: TRBJ2-3; D: .; V: TRBV6-1; size: once; CDR3: CASSDREYGRYF; DNA: TGTGCCAGCAGTGATCGGGAGTACGGCAGGTATTTT
J: TRBJ2-5; D: TRBD1; V: TRBV28; size: .; CDR3: CASSSGTGIEETQYF; DNA: TGTGCCAGCAGTTCCGGGACAGGGATCGAGGAGACCCAGTACTTC
J: TRBJ2-7; D: TRBD2; V: TRBV3-1/TRBV3-2; size: .; CDR3: CASSQDEGTSGGYEQYF; DNA: TGTGCCAGCAGCCAAGATGAAGGGACTAGCGGAGGTTACGAGCAGTACTTC
J: TRBJ2-7; D: .; V: TRBV11-3; size: .; CDR3: CASSFWVAGILSYEQYF; DNA: TGTGCCAGCAGCTTTTGGGTGGCAGGGATCCTCTCCTACGAGCAGTACTTC
J: TRBJ1-6; D: .; V: TRBV19; size: .; CDR3: CASGRQYNSPLHF; DNA: TGTGCCAGTGGGCGACAGTATAATTCACCCCTCCACTTT
J: TRBJ1-4; D: .; V: TRBV6-5; size: few; CDR3: CASSLIRATNEKLFF; DNA: TGTGCCAGCAGTCTAATCAGGGCAACTAATGAAAAACTGTTTTTT
J: TRBJ2-1; D: .; V: TRBV5-1; size: .; CDR3: CASSLELASEQFF; DNA: TGCGCCAGCAGCTTGGAACTAGCTAGTGAGCAGTTCTTC
J: TRBJ2-7; D: TRBD2; V: TRBV19; size: .; CDR3: CASRTSGRTYEQYF; DNA: TGTGCCAGTAGGACTAGCGGGAGAACCTACGAGCAGTACTTC
J: TRBJ1-1; D: TRBD1; V: TRBV15; size: .; CDR3: CATSRFTGDTEAFF; DNA: TGTGCCACCAGCAGATTTACAGGGGACACTGAAGCTTTCTTT
J: TRBJ1-2; D: TRBD1; V: TRBV6-2/TRBV6-3; size: .; CDR3: CASSTGTGKIYGYTF; DNA: TGTGCCAGCAGCACCGGGACAGGGAAGATCTATGGCTACACCTTC
J: TRBJ2-7; D: .; V: TRBV5-5; size: .; CDR3: CASQGGPSSYEQYF; DNA: TGTGCCAGCCAGGGCGGACCCAGCTCCTACGAGCAGTACTTC
J: TRBJ2-4; D: TRBD2; V: TRBV10-2; size: once; CDR3: CASNLAGGTKNIQYF; DNA: TGCGCCAGCAACCTAGCGGGCGGGACCAAAAACATTCAGTACTTC
J: TRBJ2-1; D: TRBD2; V: TRBV9; size: once; CDR3: CASSPRGLAPSSYNEQFF; DNA: TGTGCCAGCAGCCCGAGGGGACTAGCCCCCAGCTCCTACAATGAGCAGTTCTTC
J: TRBJ2-7; D: TRBD2; V: TRBV4-2; size: .; CDR3: CASSQGTSGPPGPYEQYF; DNA: TGTGCCAGCAGCCAGGGGACTAGCGGGCCTCCGGGTCCCTACGAGCAGTACTTC
J: TRBJ2-2; D: .; V: TRBV5-1; size: .; CDR3: CASSFSVSSGELFF; DNA: TGCGCCAGCAGCTTTTCGGTTAGCTCCGGGGAGCTGTTTTTT
J: TRBJ2-2; D: TRBD1; V: TRBV6-4; size: .; CDR3: CASSGTVDTGELFF; DNA: TGTGCCAGCAGCGGGACAGTAGACACCGGGGAGCTGTTTTTT
J: TRBJ1-1; D: .; V: TRBV7-2; size: .; CDR3: CASSGGAGTEAFF; DNA: TGTGCCAGCAGCGGAGGTGCTGGCACTGAAGCTTTCTTT
J: TRBJ2-1; D: TRBD2; V: TRBV7-9; size: .; CDR3: CASSASGSPRQFF; DNA: TGTGCCAGCAGCGCTAGCGGGAGCCCGCGGCAGTTCTTC
J: TRBJ2-1; D: .; V: TRBV7-2; size: .; CDR3: CASSLVGLGGYNEQFF; DNA: TGTGCCAGCAGCTTAGTGGGGCTAGGTGGCTACAATGAGCAGTTCTTC
J: TRBJ1-1; D: .; V: TRBV9; size: .; CDR3: CASSGGQKVTEAFF; DNA: TGTGCCAGCAGCGGAGGACAGAAGGTCACTGAAGCTTTCTTT
J: TRBJ2-3; D: .; V: TRBV27; size: once; CDR3: CASTTSTDTQYF; DNA: TGTGCCAGCACGACTAGCACAGATACGCAGTATTTT
J: TRBJ2-5; D: TRBD1; V: TRBV5-6; size: once; CDR3: CASSLKKTGAKETQYF; DNA: TGTGCCAGCAGCTTGAAAAAGACAGGGGCTAAGGAGACCCAGTACTTC
J: TRBJ2-1; D: TRBD2; V: TRBV28; size: once; CDR3: CASSFVAGGPSPNEQFF; DNA: TGTGCCAGCAGTTTTGTAGCGGGAGGGCCGTCCCCGAATGAGCAGTTCTTC
J: TRBJ2-2; D: TRBD1; V: TRBV23-1; size: once; CDR3: CASSQGQGTPQAPTGELFF; DNA: TGCGCCAGCAGTCAAGGACAGGGGACCCCCCAAGCGCCCACCGGGGAGCTGTTTTTT
J: TRBJ2-1; D: TRBD2; V: TRBV12-5; size: few; CDR3: CATTRTSLSYNEQFF; DNA: TGTGCTACCACCCGGACTAGCCTCTCCTACAATGAGCAGTTCTTC
J: TRBJ2-5; D: .; V: TRBV5-5; size: once; CDR3: CASSLEPQGLKETQYF; DNA: TGTGCCAGCAGCTTGGAGCCCCAGGGATTGAAAGAGACCCAGTACTTC
J: TRBJ2-7; D: .; V: TRBV5-4; size: .; CDR3: CASSPTSRHEQYF; DNA: TGTGCCAGCAGCCCTACTAGCAGGCACGAGCAGTACTTC
J: TRBJ1-2; D: .; V: TRBV29-1; size: .; CDR3: CSATTQGKEKNGYTF; DNA: TGCAGCGCCACCACTCAGGGGAAGGAGAAGAATGGCTACACCTTC
J: TRBJ2-5; D: TRBD1; V: TRBV5-6; size: .; CDR3: CASSLTDRDSGTQYF; DNA: TGTGCCAGCAGCCTGACCGACAGGGATAGTGGGACCCAGTACTTC
J: TRBJ2-1; D: TRBD2; V: TRBV30; size: .; CDR3: CAWMAVTSRYNEQFF; DNA: TGTGCCTGGATGGCTGTGACTAGCCGGTACAATGAGCAGTTCTTC
J: TRBJ1-3; D: .; V: TRBV30; size: .; CDR3: CAWSGQGGNTIYF; DNA: TGTGCCTGGAGTGGGCAGGGTGGAAACACCATATATTTT
J: TRBJ2-1; D: TRBD2; V: TRBV19; size: .; CDR3: CASRISGRDEQFF; DNA: TGTGCCAGTAGGATTAGCGGGAGGGATGAGCAGTTCTTC
J: TRBJ1-5; D: .; V: TRBV7-2; size: .; CDR3: CASSRAGVNSNQPQHF; DNA: TGTGCCAGCAGCCGGGCCGGGGTTAATAGCAATCAGCCCCAGCATTTT
J: TRBJ2-7; D: .; V: TRBV7-9; size: .; CDR3: CASSRDFYEQYF; DNA: TGTGCCAGCAGCAGGGACTTCTACGAGCAGTACTTC